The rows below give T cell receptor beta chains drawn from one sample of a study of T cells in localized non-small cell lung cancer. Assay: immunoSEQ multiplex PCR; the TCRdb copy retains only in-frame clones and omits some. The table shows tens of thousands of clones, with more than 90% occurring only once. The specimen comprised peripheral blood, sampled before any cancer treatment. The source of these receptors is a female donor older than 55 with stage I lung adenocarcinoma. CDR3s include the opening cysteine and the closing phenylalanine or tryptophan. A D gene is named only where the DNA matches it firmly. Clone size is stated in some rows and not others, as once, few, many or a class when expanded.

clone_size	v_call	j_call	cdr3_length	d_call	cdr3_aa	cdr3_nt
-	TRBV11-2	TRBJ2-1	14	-	CASSSHGGRLEQFF	TGTGCCAGCAGCTCCCATGGAGGGCGCTTAGAGCAGTTCTTC
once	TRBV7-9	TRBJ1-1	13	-	CASSFVRDTEAFF	TGTGCCAGCAGCTTCGTAAGAGACACTGAAGCTTTCTTT
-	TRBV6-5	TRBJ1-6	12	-	CASSWRDSPLHF	TGTGCCAGCAGTTGGAGGGATTCACCCCTCCACTTT
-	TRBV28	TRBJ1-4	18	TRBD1	CASSRGQILLSTNEKLFF	TGTGCCAGCAGCCGGGGACAGATACTCTTATCAACTAATGAAAAACTGTTTTTT
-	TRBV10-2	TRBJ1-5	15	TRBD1	CASSEPKDRVRPQHF	TGCGCCAGCAGTGAGCCGAAGGACAGGGTTCGGCCCCAGCATTTT
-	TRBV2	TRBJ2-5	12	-	CARGGARGTQYF	TGTGCCAGAGGCGGGGCCCGGGGGACCCAGTACTTC
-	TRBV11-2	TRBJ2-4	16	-	CASSWRPLATKNIQYF	TGTGCCAGCAGCTGGAGGCCCCTAGCGACCAAAAACATTCAGTACTTC
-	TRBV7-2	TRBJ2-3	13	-	CASEGDHTDTQYF	TGTGCCAGCGAAGGGGACCACACAGATACGCAGTATTTT
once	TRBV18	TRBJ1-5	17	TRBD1	CASSRGTGGRSNQPQHF	TGTGCCAGCTCACGCGGCACAGGGGGTCGGAGCAATCAGCCCCAGCATTTT
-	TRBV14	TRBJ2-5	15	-	CASSPNRVGKETQYF	TGTGCCAGCAGCCCCAACAGGGTCGGGAAAGAGACCCAGTACTTC
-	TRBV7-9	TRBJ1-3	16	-	CASSLVGSLSGNTIYF	TGTGCCAGCAGCTTGGTGGGTTCCCTCTCTGGAAACACCATATATTTT
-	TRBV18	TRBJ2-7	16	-	CASSTGLRDGSYEQYF	TGTGCCAGCTCAACGGGCCTCCGGGACGGGTCCTACGAGCAGTACTTC
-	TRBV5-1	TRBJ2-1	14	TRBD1	CASSLVSGGYEQFF	TGCGCCAGCAGCTTGGTCTCAGGGGGCTATGAGCAGTTCTTC
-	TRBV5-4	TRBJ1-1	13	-	CASSLASVGEAFF	TGTGCCAGCAGCTTGGCCAGCGTAGGCGAAGCTTTCTTT
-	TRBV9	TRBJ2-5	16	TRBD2	CASSVGVAGVQETQYF	TGTGCCAGCAGCGTCGGGGTAGCGGGGGTCCAAGAGACCCAGTACTTC
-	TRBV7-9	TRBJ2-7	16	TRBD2	CASSPVGWGGAYEQYF	TGTGCCAGCAGCCCCGTTGGGTGGGGGGGTGCCTACGAGCAGTACTTC
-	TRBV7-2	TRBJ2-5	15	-	CASSSDTGTGETQYF	TGTGCCAGCAGTTCAGATACAGGGACTGGGGAGACCCAGTACTTC
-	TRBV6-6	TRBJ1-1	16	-	CASSFAGSGSNTEAFF	TGTGCCAGCAGTTTTGCAGGGTCCGGCTCGAACACTGAAGCTTTCTTT
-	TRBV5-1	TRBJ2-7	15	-	CASSLAEGQPYEQYF	TGCGCCAGCAGCTTGGCCGAAGGACAGCCCTACGAGCAGTACTTC
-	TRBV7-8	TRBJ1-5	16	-	CASSREAGLYVQPQHF	TGTGCCAGCAGCCGGGAGGCAGGGCTCTACGTTCAGCCCCAGCATTTT
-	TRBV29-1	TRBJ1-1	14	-	CSVEKGLENTEAFF	TGCAGCGTTGAGAAAGGGCTTGAGAACACTGAAGCTTTCTTT
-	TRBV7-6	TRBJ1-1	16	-	CASSPFPRQGVTEAFF	TGTGCCAGCAGCCCCTTCCCCCGTCAGGGAGTCACTGAAGCTTTCTTT
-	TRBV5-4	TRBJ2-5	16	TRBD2	CASSLISGGPQETQYF	TGTGCCAGCAGCTTGATTAGCGGGGGGCCGCAAGAGACCCAGTACTTC
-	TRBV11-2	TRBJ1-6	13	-	CASSGTGGTTLHF	TGTGCCAGCTCGGGGACTGGGGGAACCACCCTCCACTTT
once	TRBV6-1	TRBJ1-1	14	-	CASSESSGEAEAFF	TGTGCCAGCAGTGAATCGTCGGGCGAGGCTGAAGCTTTCTTT
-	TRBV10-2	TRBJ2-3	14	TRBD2	CASTLAGGTDTQYF	TGCGCCAGCACCCTAGCGGGGGGCACAGATACGCAGTATTTT
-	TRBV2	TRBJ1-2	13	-	CASSERQIYGYTF	TGTGCCAGCAGTGAACGTCAGATCTATGGCTACACCTTC
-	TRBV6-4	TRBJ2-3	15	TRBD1	CASRQGAKNTDTQYF	TGTGCCAGCAGACAGGGGGCTAAAAACACAGATACGCAGTATTTT
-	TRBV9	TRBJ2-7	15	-	CASSVAPGTDYEQYF	TGTGCCAGCAGCGTAGCCCCAGGTACCGATTACGAGCAGTACTTC